Detailed here is one TCR beta chain. The antigen remains undetermined. This CDR3 is missing its conserved last phenylalanine or tryptophan, likely due to a read error. The limits of the CDR3 on the DNA are not certain, so only TCRdb's listed CDR3 is given. The sample comes from a study of tumor and adjacent non-tumor tissue in lung cancer. About the research overall: Around 4 million productive TCRbeta reads were obtained per sample on average.

Three rounds of nested PCR, following a modified ARM-PCR protocol, produced the TCRbeta library. TCRdb re-called the multiplex PCR reads through MiXCR, storing one row per CDR3 protein. Here the sample spans fewer than 100,000 distinct CDR3 sequences, around three quarters being singletons. The CDR3 is 20 amino acids in total, end residues counted. This sample's RNA came from whole unsorted tissue. The normal lung tissue was taken more than 3 cm from the tumor edge. Donors were chemotherapy-naive, newly diagnosed lung cancer surgical patients in China, August–November 2014. Study observations and caveats: In normal lung, the top 100 clones were significantly more dominant than in tumor. Compared with tumor, normal lung showed significantly lower TCR diversity.

The V call is TRBV12-3 or TRBV12-4, the J call TRBJ2-1; TRBD2 was called by the table and not checked on the DNA. The source is a woman aged 50 to 60 with non-small cell lung cancer. Sequenced material: distant non-tumor lung tissue. This chain's CDR3 is CASRFQGGFGSSGDYNEQSI.